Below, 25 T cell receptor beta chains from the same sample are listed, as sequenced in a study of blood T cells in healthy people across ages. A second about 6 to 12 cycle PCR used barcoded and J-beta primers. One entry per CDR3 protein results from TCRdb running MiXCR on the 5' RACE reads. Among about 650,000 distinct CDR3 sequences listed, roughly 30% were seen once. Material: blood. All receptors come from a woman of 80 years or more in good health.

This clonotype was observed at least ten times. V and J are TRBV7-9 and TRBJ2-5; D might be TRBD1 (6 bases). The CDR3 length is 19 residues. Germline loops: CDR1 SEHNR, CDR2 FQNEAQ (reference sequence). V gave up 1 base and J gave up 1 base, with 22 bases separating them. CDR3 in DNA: TGTGCCAGCAGCTTAGGTATGGTTTCCCTGACAGGAACCCAAGAGACCCAGTACTTC. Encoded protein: CASSLGMVSLTGTQETQYF.

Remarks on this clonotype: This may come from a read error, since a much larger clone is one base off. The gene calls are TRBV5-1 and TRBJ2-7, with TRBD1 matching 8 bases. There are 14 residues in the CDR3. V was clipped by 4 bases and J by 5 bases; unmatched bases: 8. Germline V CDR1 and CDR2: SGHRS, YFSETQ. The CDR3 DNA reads TGCGCCAGCAGCCCGGGGGACAGGTGCCACGAGCAGTACTTC. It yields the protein CASSPGDRCHEQYF. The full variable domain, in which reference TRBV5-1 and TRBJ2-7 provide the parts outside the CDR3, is KAGVTQTPRYLIKTRGQQVTLSCSPISGHRSVSWYQQTPGQGLQFLFEYFSETQRNKGNFPGRFSGRQFSNSRSEMNVSTLELGDSALYLCASSPGDRCHEQYFGPGTRLTVT.

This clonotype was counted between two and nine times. CDR3 amino acids: CASRYRGPNTEAFF. CDR3 bases: TGTGCCAGCAGATACAGGGGCCCGAACACTGAAGCTTTCTTT. The chain carries TRBV6-1 and TRBJ1-1; 7 nucleotides match TRBD1. There are 14 residues in the CDR3. With V trimmed by 6 bases and J by 1 base, 5 bases remained unmatched. The germline CDR1 and CDR2 sequences are MNHNS and SASEGT.

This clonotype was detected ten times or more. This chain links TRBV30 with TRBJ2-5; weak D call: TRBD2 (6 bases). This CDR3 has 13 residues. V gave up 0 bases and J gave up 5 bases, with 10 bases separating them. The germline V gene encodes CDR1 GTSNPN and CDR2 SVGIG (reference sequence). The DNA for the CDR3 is TGTGCCTGGAGTGTCGGGGGATCGGAGACCCAGTACTTC. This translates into CAWSVGGSETQYF. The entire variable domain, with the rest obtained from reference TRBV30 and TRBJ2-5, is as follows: SQTIHQWPATLVQPVGSPLSLECTVEGTSNPNLYWYRQAAGRGLQLLFYSVGIGQISSEVPQNLSASRPQDRQFILSSKKLLLSDSGFYLCAWSVGGSETQYFGPGTRLLVL.

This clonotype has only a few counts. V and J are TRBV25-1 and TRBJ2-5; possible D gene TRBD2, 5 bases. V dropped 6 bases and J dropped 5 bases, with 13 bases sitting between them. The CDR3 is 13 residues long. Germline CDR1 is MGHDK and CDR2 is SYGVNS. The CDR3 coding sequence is TGTGCCAGCAGGGACCGGGGTAGGGAGACCCAGTACTTC. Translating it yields CASRDRGRETQYF.

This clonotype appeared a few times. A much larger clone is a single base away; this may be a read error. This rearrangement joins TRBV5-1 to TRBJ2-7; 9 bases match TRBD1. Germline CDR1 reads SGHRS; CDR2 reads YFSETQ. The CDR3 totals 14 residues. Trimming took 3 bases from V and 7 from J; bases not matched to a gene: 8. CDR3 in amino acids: CASSSGQGYNEQYF. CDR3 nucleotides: TGCGCCAGCAGCTCGGGACAGGGTTACAATGAGCAGTACTTC.

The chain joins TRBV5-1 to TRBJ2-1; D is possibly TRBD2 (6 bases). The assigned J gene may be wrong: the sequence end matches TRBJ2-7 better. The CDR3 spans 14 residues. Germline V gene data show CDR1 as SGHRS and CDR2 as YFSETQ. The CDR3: CANSFPTSHNEQYF. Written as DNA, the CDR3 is TGCGCCAACAGTTTCCCTACTAGCCACAATGAGCAGTACTTC.

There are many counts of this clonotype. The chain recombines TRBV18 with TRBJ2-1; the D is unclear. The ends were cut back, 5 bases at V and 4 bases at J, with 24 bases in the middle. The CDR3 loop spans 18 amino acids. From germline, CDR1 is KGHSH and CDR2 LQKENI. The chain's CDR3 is CASSLKRLTVTPYNEQFF. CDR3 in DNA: TGTGCCAGCTCATTAAAGCGACTTACAGTAACGCCTTACAATGAGCAGTTCTTC.

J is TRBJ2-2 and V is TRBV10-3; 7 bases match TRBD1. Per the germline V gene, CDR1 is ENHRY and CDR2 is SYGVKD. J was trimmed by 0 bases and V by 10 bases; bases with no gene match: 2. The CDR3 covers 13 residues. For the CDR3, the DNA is TGTGCCACTGGGACAGCGAACACCGGGGAGCTGTTTTTT. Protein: CATGTANTGELFF.

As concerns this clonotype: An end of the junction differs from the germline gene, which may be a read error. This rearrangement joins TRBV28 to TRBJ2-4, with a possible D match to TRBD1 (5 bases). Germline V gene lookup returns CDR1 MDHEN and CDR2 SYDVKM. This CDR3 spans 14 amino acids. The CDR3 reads CASRSLDSQETQDF. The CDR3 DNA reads TGTGCCAGCAGATCCCTCGACAGCCAAGAGACCCAGGACTTC. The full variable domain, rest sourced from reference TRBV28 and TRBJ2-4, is DVKVTQSSRYLVKRTGEKVFLECVQDMDHENMFWYRQDPGLGLRLIYFSYDVKMKEKGDIPEGYSVSREKKERFSLILESASTNQTSMYLCASRSLDSQETQDFGAGTRLSVL.

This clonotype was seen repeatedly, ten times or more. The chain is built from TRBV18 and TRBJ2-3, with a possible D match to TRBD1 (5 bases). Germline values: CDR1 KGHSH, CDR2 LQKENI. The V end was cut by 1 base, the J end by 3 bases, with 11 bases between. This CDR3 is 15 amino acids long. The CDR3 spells CASSPLRVGTDTQYF. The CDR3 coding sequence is TGTGCCAGCTCACCACTCAGGGTTGGGACAGATACGCAGTATTTT.

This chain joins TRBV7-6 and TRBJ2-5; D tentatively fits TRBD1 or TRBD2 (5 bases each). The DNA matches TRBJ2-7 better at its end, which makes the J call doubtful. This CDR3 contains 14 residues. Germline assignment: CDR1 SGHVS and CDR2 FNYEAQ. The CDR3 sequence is CASSPRGEVYEQYF. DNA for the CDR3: TGTGCCAGCAGCCCGAGGGGAGAGGTCTACGAGCAGTACTTC.

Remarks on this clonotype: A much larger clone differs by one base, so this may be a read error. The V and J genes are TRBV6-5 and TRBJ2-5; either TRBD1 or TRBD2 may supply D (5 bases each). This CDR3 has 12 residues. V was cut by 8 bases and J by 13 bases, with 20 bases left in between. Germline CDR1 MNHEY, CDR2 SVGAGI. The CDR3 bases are TGTGCCAGCGGGCGAGATCGGGACGAGCGGTACTTC. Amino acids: CASGRDRDERYF.

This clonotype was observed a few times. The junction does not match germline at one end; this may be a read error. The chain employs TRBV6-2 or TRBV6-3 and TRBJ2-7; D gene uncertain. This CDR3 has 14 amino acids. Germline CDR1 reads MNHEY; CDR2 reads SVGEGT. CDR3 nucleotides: TGTGCCGGCAGTTACTCGCCTCATACCTACGAGCAGTACTTC. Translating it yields CAGSYSPHTYEQYF.

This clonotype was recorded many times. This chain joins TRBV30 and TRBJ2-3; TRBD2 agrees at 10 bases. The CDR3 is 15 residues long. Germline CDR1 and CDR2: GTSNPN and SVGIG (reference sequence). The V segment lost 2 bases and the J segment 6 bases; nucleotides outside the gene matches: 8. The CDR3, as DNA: TGTGCCTGGAGTAGGGCTAGCGGGGGAACGGATACGCAGTATTTT. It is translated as CAWSRASGGTDTQYF.

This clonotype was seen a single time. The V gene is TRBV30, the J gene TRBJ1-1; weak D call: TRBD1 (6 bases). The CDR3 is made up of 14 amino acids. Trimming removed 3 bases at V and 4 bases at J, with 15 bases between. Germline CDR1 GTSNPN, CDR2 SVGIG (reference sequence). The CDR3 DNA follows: TGTGCCTGGAGGGGGGTGACAGGTGGCACTGAAGCTTTCTTT. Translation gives CAWRGVTGGTEAFF.

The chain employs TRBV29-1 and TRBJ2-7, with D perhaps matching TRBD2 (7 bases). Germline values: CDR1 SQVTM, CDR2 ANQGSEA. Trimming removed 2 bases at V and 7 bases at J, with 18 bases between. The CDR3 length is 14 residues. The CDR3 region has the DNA TGCAGCGTTGAATTGTCCCACGGGGGGCTTGAGCAGTACTTC. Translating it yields CSVELSHGGLEQYF.

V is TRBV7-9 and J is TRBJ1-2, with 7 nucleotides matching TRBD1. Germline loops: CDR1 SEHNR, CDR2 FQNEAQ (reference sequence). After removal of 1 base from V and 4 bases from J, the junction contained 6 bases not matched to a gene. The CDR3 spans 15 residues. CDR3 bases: TGTGCCAGCAGCTTAGGCCAGGGGGGACCCTATGGCTACACCTTC. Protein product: CASSLGQGGPYGYTF. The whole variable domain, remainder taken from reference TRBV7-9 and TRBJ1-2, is DTGVSQNPRHKITKRGQNVTFRCDPISEHNRLYWYRQTLGQGPEFLTYFQNEAQLEKSRLLSDRFSAERPKGSFSTLEIQRTEQGDSAMYLCASSLGQGGPYGYTFGSGTRLTVV.

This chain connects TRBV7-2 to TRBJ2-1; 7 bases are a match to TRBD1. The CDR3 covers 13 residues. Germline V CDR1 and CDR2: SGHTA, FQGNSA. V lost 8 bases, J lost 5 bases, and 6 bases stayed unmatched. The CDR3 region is CASGQGVDNEQFF. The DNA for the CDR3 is TGTGCCAGCGGGCAGGGGGTAGACAATGAGCAGTTCTTC.

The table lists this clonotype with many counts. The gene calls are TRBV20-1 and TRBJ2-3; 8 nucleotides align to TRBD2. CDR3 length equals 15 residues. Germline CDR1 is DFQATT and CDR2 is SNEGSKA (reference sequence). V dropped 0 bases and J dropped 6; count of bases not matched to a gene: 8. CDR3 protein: CSARDPGGGLDTQYF. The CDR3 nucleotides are TGCAGTGCTAGAGATCCGGGGGGGGGGCTCGATACGCAGTATTTT.

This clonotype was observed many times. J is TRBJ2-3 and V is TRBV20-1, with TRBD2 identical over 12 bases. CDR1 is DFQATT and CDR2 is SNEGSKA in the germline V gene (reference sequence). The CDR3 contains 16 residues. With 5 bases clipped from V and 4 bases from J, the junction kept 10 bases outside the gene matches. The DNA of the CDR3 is TGCAGTGCTGCCGGGACTAGCGGGCTACGAGCAGATACGCAGTATTTT. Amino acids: CSAAGTSGLRADTQYF.

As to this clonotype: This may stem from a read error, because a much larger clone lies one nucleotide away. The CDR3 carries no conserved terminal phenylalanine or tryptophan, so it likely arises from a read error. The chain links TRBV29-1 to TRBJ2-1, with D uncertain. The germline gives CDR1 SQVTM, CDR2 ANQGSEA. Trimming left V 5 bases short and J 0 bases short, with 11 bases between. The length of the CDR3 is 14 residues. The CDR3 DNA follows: TGCAGCGTTCCAGCGCCCGCCTCCTACAATGAGCAGTTCTTA. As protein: CSVPAPASYNEQFL.

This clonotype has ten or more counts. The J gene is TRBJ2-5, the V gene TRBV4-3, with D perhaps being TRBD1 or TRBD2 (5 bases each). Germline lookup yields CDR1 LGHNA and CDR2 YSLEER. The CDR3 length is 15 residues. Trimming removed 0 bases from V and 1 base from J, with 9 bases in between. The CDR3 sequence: CASSQDLGVQETQYF. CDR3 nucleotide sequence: TGCGCCAGCAGCCAAGATTTGGGGGTCCAAGAGACCCAGTACTTC.

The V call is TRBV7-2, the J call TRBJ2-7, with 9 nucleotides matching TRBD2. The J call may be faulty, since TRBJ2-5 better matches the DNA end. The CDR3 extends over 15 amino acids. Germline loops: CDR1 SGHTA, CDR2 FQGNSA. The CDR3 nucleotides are TGTGCCAGCAGCTTACGAGCGGGGGGCGGGGAGACCCAGTACTTC. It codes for CASSLRAGGGETQYF.

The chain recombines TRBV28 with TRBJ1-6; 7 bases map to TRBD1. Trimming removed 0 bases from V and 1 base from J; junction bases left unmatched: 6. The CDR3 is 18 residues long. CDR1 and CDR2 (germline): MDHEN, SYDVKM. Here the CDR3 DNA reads TGTGCCAGCAGTTTATGGGGACAGCTATCATCCTATAATTCACCCCTCCACTTT. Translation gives CASSLWGQLSSYNSPLHF.